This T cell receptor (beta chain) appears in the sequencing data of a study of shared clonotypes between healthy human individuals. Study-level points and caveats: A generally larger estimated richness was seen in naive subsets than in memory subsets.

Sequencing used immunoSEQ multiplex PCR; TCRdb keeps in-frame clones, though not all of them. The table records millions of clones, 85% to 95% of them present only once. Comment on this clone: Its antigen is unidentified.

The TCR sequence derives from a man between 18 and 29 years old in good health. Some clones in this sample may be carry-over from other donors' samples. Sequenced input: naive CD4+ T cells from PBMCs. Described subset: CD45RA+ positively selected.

The CDR3 DNA sequence: TGTGCCAGCAGTATACCGGGACTACCTTCAAGGGAGCAGTACTTC. Translated: CASSIPGLPSREQYF. This chain connects TRBV7-3 to TRBJ2-7, with 7 nucleotides matching TRBD2. This CDR3 comprises 15 residues. CDR1 is SGHTA, CDR2 FQGTGA, per germline. Unmatched junction bases numbered 15, after V lost 6 bases and J lost 7 bases.